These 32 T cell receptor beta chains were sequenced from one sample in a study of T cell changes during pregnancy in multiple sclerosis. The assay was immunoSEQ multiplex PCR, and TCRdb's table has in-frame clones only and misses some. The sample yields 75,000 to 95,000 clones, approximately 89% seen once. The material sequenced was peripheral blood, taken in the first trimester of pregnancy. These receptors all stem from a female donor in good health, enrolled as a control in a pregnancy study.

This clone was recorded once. The CDR3 DNA reads TGTGCCAGCAGCTTAATCGGCGGGGAGCTGTTTTTT. Translating gives CASSLIGGELFF. The chain uses TRBV7-3 and TRBJ2-2; no clear D gene. The germline V gene has CDR1 SGHTA and CDR2 FQGTGA. Trimming took 1 base from V and 7 from J, leaving 4 bases between them. The CDR3 is 12 amino acids.

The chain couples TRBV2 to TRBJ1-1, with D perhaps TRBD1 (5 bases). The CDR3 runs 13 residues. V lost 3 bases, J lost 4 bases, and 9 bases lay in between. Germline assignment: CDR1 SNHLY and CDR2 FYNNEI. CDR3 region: CASSDSGVTEAFF. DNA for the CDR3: TGTGCCAGCAGTGATTCGGGGGTCACTGAAGCTTTCTTT.

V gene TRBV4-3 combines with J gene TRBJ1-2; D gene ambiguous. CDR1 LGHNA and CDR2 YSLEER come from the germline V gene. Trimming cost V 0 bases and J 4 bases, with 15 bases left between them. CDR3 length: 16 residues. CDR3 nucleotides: TGCGCCAGCAGCCAAGACCGGGATTCGGGATTCTATGGCTACACCTTC. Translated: CASSQDRDSGFYGYTF.

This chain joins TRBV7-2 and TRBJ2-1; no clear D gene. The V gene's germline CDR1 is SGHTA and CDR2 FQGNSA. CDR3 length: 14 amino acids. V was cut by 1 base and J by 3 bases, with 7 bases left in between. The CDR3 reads CASSLEPGYNEQFF. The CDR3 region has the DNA TGTGCCAGCAGCTTAGAACCAGGCTACAATGAGCAGTTCTTC.

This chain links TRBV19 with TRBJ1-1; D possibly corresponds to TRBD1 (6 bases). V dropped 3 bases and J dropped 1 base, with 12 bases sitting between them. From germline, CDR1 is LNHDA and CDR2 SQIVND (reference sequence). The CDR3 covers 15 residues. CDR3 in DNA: TGTGCCAGTAGTATCGGCAGGGACACGAACACTGAAGCTTTCTTT. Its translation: CASSIGRDTNTEAFF.

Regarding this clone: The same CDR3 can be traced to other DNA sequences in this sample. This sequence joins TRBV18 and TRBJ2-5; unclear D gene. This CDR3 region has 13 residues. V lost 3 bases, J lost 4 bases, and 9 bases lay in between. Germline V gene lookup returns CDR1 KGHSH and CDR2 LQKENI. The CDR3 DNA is TGTGCCAGCTCACCTCGACGAGGAGAGACCCAGTACTTC. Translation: CASSPRRGETQYF.

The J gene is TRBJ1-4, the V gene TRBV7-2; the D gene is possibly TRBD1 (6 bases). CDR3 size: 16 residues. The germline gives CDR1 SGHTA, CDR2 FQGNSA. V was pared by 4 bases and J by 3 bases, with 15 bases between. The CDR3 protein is CASSSGRGAPNEKLFF. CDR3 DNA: TGTGCCAGCAGCTCGGGCAGGGGAGCTCCTAATGAAAAACTGTTTTTT. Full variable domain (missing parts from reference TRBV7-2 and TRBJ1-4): GAGVSQSPSNKVTEKGKDVELRCDPISGHTALYWYRQSLGQGLEFLIYFQGNSAPDKSGLPSDRFSAERTGGSVSTLTIQRTQQEDSAVYLCASSSGRGAPNEKLFFGSGTQLSVL.

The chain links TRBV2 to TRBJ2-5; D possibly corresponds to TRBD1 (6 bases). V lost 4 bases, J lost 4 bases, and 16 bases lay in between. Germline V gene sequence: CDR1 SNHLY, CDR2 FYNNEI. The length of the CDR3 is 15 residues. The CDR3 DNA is TGTGCCAGCAGTGGGGGGCTTCCTAAAGCAGAGACCCAGTACTTC. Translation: CASSGGLPKAETQYF.

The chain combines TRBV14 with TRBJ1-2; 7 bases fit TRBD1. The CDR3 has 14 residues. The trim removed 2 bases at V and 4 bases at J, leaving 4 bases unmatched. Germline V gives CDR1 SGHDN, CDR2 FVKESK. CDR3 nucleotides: TGTGCCAGCAGCCAAACCAGGGGGGTCTATGGCTACACCTTC. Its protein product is CASSQTRGVYGYTF.

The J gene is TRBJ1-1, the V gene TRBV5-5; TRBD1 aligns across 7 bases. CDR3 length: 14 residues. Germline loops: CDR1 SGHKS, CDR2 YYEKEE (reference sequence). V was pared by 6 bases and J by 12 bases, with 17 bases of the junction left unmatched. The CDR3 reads CASTLTTEQGKSFF. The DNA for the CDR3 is TGTGCCAGCACTTTAACAACCGAACAGGGGAAATCTTTCTTT.

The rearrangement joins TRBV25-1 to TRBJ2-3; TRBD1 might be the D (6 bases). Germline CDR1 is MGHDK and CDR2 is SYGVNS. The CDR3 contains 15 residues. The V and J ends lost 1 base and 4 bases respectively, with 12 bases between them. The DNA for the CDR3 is TGTGCCAGCAGTGAATGGGGCAGGGGACCAGATACGCAGTATTTT. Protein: CASSEWGRGPDTQYF. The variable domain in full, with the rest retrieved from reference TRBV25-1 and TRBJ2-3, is EADIYQTPRYLVIGTGKKITLECSQTMGHDKMYWYQQDPGMELHLIHYSYGVNSTEKGDLSSESTVSRIRTEHFPLTLESARPSHTSQYLCASSEWGRGPDTQYFGPGTRLTVL.

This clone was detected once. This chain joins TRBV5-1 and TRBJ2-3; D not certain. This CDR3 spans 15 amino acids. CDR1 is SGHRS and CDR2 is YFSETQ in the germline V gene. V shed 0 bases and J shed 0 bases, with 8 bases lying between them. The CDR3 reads CASSLGRPSTDTQYF. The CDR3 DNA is TGCGCCAGCAGCTTGGGGAGACCAAGCACAGATACGCAGTATTTT.

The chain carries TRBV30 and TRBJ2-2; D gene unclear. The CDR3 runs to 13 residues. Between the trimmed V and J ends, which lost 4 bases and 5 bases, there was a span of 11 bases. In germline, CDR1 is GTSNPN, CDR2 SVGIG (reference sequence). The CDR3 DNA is TGTGCCTGGACGCCGGGTGGGACCGGGGAGCTGTTTTTT. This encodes CAWTPGGTGELFF. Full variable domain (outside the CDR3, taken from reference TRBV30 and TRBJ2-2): SQTIHQWPATLVQPVGSPLSLECTVEGTSNPNLYWYRQAAGRGLQLLFYSVGIGQISSEVPQNLSASRPQDRQFILSSKKLLLSDSGFYLCAWTPGGTGELFFGEGSRLTVL.

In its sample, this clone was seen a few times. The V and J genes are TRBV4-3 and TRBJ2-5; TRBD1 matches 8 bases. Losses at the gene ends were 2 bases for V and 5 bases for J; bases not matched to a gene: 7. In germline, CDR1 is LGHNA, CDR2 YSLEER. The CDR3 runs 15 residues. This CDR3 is CASSQRQGQRETQYF. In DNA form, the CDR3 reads TGCGCCAGCAGCCAACGACAGGGGCAGAGGGAGACCCAGTACTTC.

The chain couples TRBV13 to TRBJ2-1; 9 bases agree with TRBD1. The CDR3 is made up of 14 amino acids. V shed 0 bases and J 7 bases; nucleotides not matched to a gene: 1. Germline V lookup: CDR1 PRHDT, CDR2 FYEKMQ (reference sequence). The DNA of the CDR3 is TGTGCCAGCAGCTTAGGGGACAGGGGAAATGAGCAGTTCTTC. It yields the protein CASSLGDRGNEQFF. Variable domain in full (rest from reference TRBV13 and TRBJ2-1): AAGVIQSPRHLIKEKRETATLKCYPIPRHDTVYWYQQGPGQDPQFLISFYEKMQSDKGSIPDRFSAQQFSDYHSELNMSSLELGDSALYFCASSLGDRGNEQFFGPGTRLTVL.

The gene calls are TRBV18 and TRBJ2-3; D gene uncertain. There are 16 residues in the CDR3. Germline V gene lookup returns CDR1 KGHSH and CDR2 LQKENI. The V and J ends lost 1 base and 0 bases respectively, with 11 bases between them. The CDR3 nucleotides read TGTGCCAGCTCACCACTAAGCGTACCTAGCACAGATACGCAGTATTTT. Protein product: CASSPLSVPSTDTQYF.

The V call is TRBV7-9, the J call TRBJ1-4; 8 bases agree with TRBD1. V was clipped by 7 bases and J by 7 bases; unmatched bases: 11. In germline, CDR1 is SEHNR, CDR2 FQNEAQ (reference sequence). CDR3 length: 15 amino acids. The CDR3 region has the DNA TGTGCCAGCACCCATTCAGACAGGGGAGTTGAAAAACTGTTTTTT. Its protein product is CASTHSDRGVEKLFF.

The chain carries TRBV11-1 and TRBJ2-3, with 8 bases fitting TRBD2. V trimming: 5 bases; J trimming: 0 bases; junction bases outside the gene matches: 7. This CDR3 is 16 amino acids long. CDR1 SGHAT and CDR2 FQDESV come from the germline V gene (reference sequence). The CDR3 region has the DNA TGTGCCAGCAGCGAGACGATAGCGGGGAGCACAGATACGCAGTATTTT. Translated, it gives CASSETIAGSTDTQYF.

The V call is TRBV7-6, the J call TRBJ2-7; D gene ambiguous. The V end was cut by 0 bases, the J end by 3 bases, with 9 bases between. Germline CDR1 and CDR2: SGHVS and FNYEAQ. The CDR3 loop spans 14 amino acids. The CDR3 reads CASSLALGNYEQYF. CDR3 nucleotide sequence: TGTGCCAGCAGCTTAGCGCTAGGCAACTACGAGCAGTACTTC.

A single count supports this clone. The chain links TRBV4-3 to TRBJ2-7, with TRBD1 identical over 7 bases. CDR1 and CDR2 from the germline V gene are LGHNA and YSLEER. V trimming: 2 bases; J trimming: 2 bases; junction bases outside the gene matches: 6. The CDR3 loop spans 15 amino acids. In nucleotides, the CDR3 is TGCGCCAGCAGCCAACTACGACAGGGCCCCTACGAGCAGTACTTC. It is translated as CASSQLRQGPYEQYF.

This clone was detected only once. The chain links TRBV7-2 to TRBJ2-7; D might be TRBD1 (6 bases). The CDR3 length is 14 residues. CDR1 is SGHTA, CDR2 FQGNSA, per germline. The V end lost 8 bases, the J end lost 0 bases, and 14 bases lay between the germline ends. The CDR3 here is CASLIQGISYEQYF. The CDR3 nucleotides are TGTGCCAGCCTAATCCAGGGGATCTCCTACGAGCAGTACTTC.

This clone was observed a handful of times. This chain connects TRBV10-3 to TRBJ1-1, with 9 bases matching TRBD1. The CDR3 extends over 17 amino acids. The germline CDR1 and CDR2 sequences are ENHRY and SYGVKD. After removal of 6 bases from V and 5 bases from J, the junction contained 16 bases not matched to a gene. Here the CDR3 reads CAISEDRGGFALTEAFF. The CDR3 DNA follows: TGTGCCATCAGCGAAGACAGGGGGGGTTTTGCTTTGACTGAAGCTTTCTTT.

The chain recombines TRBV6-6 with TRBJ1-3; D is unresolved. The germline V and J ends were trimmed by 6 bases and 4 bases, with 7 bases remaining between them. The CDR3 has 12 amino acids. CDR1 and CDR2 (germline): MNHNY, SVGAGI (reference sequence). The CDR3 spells CASSPLGNTIYF. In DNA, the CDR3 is TGTGCCAGCAGCCCCCTCGGAAACACCATATATTTT.

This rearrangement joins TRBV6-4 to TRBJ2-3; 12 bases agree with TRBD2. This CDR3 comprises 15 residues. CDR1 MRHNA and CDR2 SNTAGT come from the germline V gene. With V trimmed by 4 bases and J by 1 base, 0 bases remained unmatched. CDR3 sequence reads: CASSGLAGGTDTQYF. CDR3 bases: TGTGCCAGCAGTGGACTAGCGGGGGGCACAGATACGCAGTATTTT.

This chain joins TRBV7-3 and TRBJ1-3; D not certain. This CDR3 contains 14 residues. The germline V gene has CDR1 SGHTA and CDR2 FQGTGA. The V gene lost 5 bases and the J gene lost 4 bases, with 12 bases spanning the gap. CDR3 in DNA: TGTGCCAGCAGCGACACGGCGGGAGGAAACACCATATATTTT. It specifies CASSDTAGGNTIYF.

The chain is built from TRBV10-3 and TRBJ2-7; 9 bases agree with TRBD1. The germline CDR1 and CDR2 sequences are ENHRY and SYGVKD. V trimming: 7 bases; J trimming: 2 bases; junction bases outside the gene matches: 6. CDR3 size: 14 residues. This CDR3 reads CAITPGQGTYEQYF. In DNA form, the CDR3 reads TGTGCCATCACTCCGGGACAGGGTACCTACGAGCAGTACTTC.

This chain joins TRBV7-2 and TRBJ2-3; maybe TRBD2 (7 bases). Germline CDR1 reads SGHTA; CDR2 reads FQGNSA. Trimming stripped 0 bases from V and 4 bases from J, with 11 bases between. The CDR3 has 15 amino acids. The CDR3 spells CASSLAGGPPDTQYF. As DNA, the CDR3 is TGTGCCAGCAGCTTAGCGGGGGGGCCCCCAGATACGCAGTATTTT.

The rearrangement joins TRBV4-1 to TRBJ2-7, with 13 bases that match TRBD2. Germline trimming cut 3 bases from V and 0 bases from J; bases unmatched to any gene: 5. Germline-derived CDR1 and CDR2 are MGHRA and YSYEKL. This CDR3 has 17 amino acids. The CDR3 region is CASSQGLAGISSYEQYF. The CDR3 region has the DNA TGCGCCAGCAGCCAGGGACTAGCGGGGATCAGCTCCTACGAGCAGTACTTC.

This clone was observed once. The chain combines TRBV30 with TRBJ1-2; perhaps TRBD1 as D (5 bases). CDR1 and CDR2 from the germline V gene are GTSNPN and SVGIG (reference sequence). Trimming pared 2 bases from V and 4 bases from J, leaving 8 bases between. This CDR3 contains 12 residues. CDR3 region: CAWSPGGYGYTF. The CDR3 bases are TGTGCCTGGAGTCCGGGGGGCTATGGCTACACCTTC.

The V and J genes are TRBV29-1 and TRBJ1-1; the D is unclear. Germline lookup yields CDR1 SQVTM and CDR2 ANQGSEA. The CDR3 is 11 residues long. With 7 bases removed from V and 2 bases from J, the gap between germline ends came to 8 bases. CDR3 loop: CSGLRNTEAFF. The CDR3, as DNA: TGCAGCGGACTGAGAAACACTGAAGCTTTCTTT.

The CDR3 loop is CSVEEGPGQGGYEQYF. The CDR3 DNA reads as TGCAGCGTTGAAGAGGGCCCGGGACAGGGTGGTTACGAGCAGTACTTC. The chain uses TRBV29-1 and TRBJ2-7, with 9 bases aligning to TRBD1. V trimming: 0 bases; J trimming: 4 bases; junction bases outside the gene matches: 10. CDR3 length: 16 amino acids. Germline lookup yields CDR1 SQVTM and CDR2 ANQGSEA.

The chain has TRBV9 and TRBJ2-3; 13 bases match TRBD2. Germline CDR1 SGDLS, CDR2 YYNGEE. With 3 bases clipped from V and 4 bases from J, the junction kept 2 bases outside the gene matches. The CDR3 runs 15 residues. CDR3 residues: CASSETSGGSDTQYF. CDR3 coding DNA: TGTGCCAGCAGCGAGACTAGCGGGGGGTCAGATACGCAGTATTTT.